This is a list of T cell receptor beta chains from one sample in a study of human T cells and chemical hapten exposure. TCRdb used MiXCR to reprocess the 5' RACE reads, holding one entry per CDR3 protein. The sample has 110,000 or so distinct CDR3 sequences, roughly 18% seen once. These receptors originate from a human donor in good health. Both conserved end residues are part of each CDR3. Each record gives: CDR3 DNA, CDR3 protein, J gene, clone size, CDR3 length, D gene, V gene. D genes are given only for firm matches. For some rows the clone size is stated as once, few or many, or as a class when expanded; others skip it.

CDR3 DNA: TGCAGCGTTGAACGTTCCGCTACCCGGGGAGCTTTCTTT
CDR3 protein: CSVERSATRGAFF
J gene: TRBJ1-1
clone size: few
CDR3 length: 13
D gene: .
V gene: TRBV29-1

CDR3 DNA: TGTGCCAGCAGTTTCTACAGGTACAGCTACGAGCAGTACTTC
CDR3 protein: CASSFYRYSYEQYF
J gene: TRBJ2-7
clone size: .
CDR3 length: 14
D gene: .
V gene: TRBV12-3/TRBV12-4

CDR3 DNA: TGTGCCAGCAGTTACTCTACCAGGCAAGAGACCCAGTACTTC
CDR3 protein: CASSYSTRQETQYF
J gene: TRBJ2-5
clone size: .
CDR3 length: 14
D gene: .
V gene: TRBV6-6

CDR3 DNA: TGTGCCAGCAGTGTGACAGGGAGCTCCTACGAGCAGTACTTC
CDR3 protein: CASSVTGSSYEQYF
J gene: TRBJ2-7
clone size: few
CDR3 length: 14
D gene: TRBD1
V gene: TRBV25-1

CDR3 DNA: TGCGCCAGCAGTGTGCAGGAGTCTGGAAACACCATATATTTT
CDR3 protein: CASSVQESGNTIYF
J gene: TRBJ1-3
clone size: .
CDR3 length: 14
D gene: .
V gene: TRBV5-1

CDR3 DNA: TGCAGCGTTGAAGTCCTAAGCGGAGCCTCCTACGAGCAGTACTTC
CDR3 protein: CSVEVLSGASYEQYF
J gene: TRBJ2-7
clone size: .
CDR3 length: 15
D gene: .
V gene: TRBV29-1

CDR3 DNA: TGTGCCATCAGTGACAGGACTAGCGGGGCTTCCTACGAGCAGTACTTC
CDR3 protein: CAISDRTSGASYEQYF
J gene: TRBJ2-7
clone size: few
CDR3 length: 16
D gene: TRBD2
V gene: TRBV10-3

CDR3 DNA: TGCAGCGTTAGCACCCCGGGACATAACTACGAGCAGTACTTC
CDR3 protein: CSVSTPGHNYEQYF
J gene: TRBJ2-7
clone size: .
CDR3 length: 14
D gene: .
V gene: TRBV29-1

CDR3 DNA: TGCAGCGTTGATTACAACACAGATACGCAGTATTTT
CDR3 protein: CSVDYNTDTQYF
J gene: TRBJ2-3
clone size: .
CDR3 length: 12
D gene: .
V gene: TRBV29-1

CDR3 DNA: TGCGCCAGCTACCGCGGGTCCGGGAACACTGAAGCTTTCTTT
CDR3 protein: CASYRGSGNTEAFF
J gene: TRBJ1-1
clone size: few
CDR3 length: 14
D gene: .
V gene: TRBV5-1

CDR3 DNA: TGCGCCAGCAGCCAAGATAGACAGGGGCATGGCTACACCTTC
CDR3 protein: CASSQDRQGHGYTF
J gene: TRBJ1-2
clone size: few
CDR3 length: 14
D gene: TRBD1
V gene: TRBV4-1

CDR3 DNA: TGCGCCAGCAGTGAGAGACAGGACAGGCTAAGCAATCAGCCCCAGCATTTT
CDR3 protein: CASSERQDRLSNQPQHF
J gene: TRBJ1-5
clone size: .
CDR3 length: 17
D gene: TRBD1
V gene: TRBV10-2

CDR3 DNA: TGTGCCAGCAGCCCGACAGGGGGCTTTGGCAAAAACATTCAGTACTTC
CDR3 protein: CASSPTGGFGKNIQYF
J gene: TRBJ2-4
clone size: .
CDR3 length: 16
D gene: TRBD1
V gene: TRBV12-3/TRBV12-4

CDR3 DNA: TGCGCCAGCAGCGGGATAGCGGGGAAATACGAGCAGTACTTC
CDR3 protein: CASSGIAGKYEQYF
J gene: TRBJ2-7
clone size: few
CDR3 length: 14
D gene: TRBD2
V gene: TRBV5-1

CDR3 DNA: TGTGCCAGCAGCTTGGTCGGACAGGGTTGGGAGAAACTGTTTTTT
CDR3 protein: CASSLVGQGWEKLFF
J gene: TRBJ1-4
clone size: .
CDR3 length: 15
D gene: TRBD1
V gene: TRBV5-6

CDR3 DNA: TGTGCCAGCAGCGTAGGGGCGGAGGACATTCAGTACTTC
CDR3 protein: CASSVGAEDIQYF
J gene: TRBJ2-4
clone size: few
CDR3 length: 13
D gene: .
V gene: TRBV9

CDR3 DNA: TGTGCCAGCAGCTTGGCCCCGCATTCACCCCTCCACTTT
CDR3 protein: CASSLAPHSPLHF
J gene: TRBJ1-6
clone size: .
CDR3 length: 13
D gene: .
V gene: TRBV5-6

CDR3 DNA: TGCAGTGCTAGGGACAGGGAGGGGTACAATGAGCAGTTCTTC
CDR3 protein: CSARDREGYNEQFF
J gene: TRBJ2-1
clone size: few
CDR3 length: 14
D gene: .
V gene: TRBV20-1

CDR3 DNA: TGTGCCAGCAGCGCGCCAGTGGGGACAGATACGCAGTATTTT
CDR3 protein: CASSAPVGTDTQYF
J gene: TRBJ2-3
clone size: .
CDR3 length: 14
D gene: .
V gene: TRBV5-6

CDR3 DNA: TGCGCCAGCAGTAAGGCTGGCGGGAGCTACGAGCAGTACTTC
CDR3 protein: CASSKAGGSYEQYF
J gene: TRBJ2-7
clone size: .
CDR3 length: 14
D gene: TRBD2
V gene: TRBV5-1

CDR3 DNA: TGTGCCTGGAGTGTAACTAGCGCGTACAATGAGCAGTTCTTC
CDR3 protein: CAWSVTSAYNEQFF
J gene: TRBJ2-1
clone size: few
CDR3 length: 14
D gene: TRBD2
V gene: TRBV30

CDR3 DNA: TGTGCCAGTGCGGCGGGGGCAGACTATGGCTACACCTTC
CDR3 protein: CASAAGADYGYTF
J gene: TRBJ1-2
clone size: few
CDR3 length: 13
D gene: .
V gene: TRBV6-5

CDR3 DNA: TGTGCCAGCAGCCAGAAAACTGAAGCTTTCTTT
CDR3 protein: CASSQKTEAFF
J gene: TRBJ1-1
clone size: few
CDR3 length: 11
D gene: .
V gene: TRBV3-1

CDR3 DNA: TGCAGTGCTAGTCTACCCGGGACTAGCGCACCCTACGAGCAGTACTTC
CDR3 protein: CSASLPGTSAPYEQYF
J gene: TRBJ2-7
clone size: .
CDR3 length: 16
D gene: TRBD2
V gene: TRBV20-1

CDR3 DNA: TGTGCCAGCAGTACCCCCAGGGAGGACCCTACCTACGAGCAGTACTTC
CDR3 protein: CASSTPREDPTYEQYF
J gene: TRBJ2-7
clone size: .
CDR3 length: 16
D gene: .
V gene: TRBV6-5

CDR3 DNA: TGTGCCAGCAGACCGGACCGGCGGCCTGCCTACGAGCAGTACTTC
CDR3 protein: CASRPDRRPAYEQYF
J gene: TRBJ2-7
clone size: .
CDR3 length: 15
D gene: .
V gene: TRBV27

CDR3 DNA: TGCGCCAGCAGCATCGGGACTACCACCGATCCCCAGTACTTC
CDR3 protein: CASSIGTTTDPQYF
J gene: TRBJ2-5
clone size: many
CDR3 length: 14
D gene: TRBD2
V gene: TRBV5-1

CDR3 DNA: TGTGCCACCGCGGAGGGGGGCAATGAGCAGTTCTTC
CDR3 protein: CATAEGGNEQFF
J gene: TRBJ2-1
clone size: few
CDR3 length: 12
D gene: .
V gene: TRBV27

CDR3 DNA: TGTGCCTGGAGCTCAGGGTTCAATCAGCCCCAGCATTTT
CDR3 protein: CAWSSGFNQPQHF
J gene: TRBJ1-5
clone size: few
CDR3 length: 13
D gene: .
V gene: TRBV30

CDR3 DNA: TGTGCCAGCAGCTTAGCAGCGGGGACAGGGGTTGAAAAACTGTTTTTT
CDR3 protein: CASSLAAGTGVEKLFF
J gene: TRBJ1-4
clone size: .
CDR3 length: 16
D gene: TRBD1
V gene: TRBV7-9

CDR3 DNA: TGCGCCAGCAGCCGGGCCTACACAGATACGCAGTATTTT
CDR3 protein: CASSRAYTDTQYF
J gene: TRBJ2-3
clone size: .
CDR3 length: 13
D gene: .
V gene: TRBV10-1

CDR3 DNA: TGTGCCAGCACCCCATTGCTGACCCGTGACACTGAAGCTTTCTTT
CDR3 protein: CASTPLLTRDTEAFF
J gene: TRBJ1-1
clone size: .
CDR3 length: 15
D gene: .
V gene: TRBV28

CDR3 DNA: TGCGCCAGCAGCTTGGCGGGGGACCATACATGGAATGAGCAGTTCTTC
CDR3 protein: CASSLAGDHTWNEQFF
J gene: TRBJ2-1
clone size: few
CDR3 length: 16
D gene: .
V gene: TRBV5-1

CDR3 DNA: TGCGCCAGCAGTAGACGCCTCTTAGCGGGAGGGCCCTCAGATGAGCAGTTCTTC
CDR3 protein: CASSRRLLAGGPSDEQFF
J gene: TRBJ2-1
clone size: .
CDR3 length: 18
D gene: TRBD2
V gene: TRBV10-2

CDR3 DNA: TGTGCCAGCAGTTACGTGGGCGGGACCTCCTACGAGCAGTACTTC
CDR3 protein: CASSYVGGTSYEQYF
J gene: TRBJ2-7
clone size: few
CDR3 length: 15
D gene: .
V gene: TRBV6-2/TRBV6-3

CDR3 DNA: TGTGCCAGCAGCTCCCAGGGTGGTCGGTACGAGCAGTACTTC
CDR3 protein: CASSSQGGRYEQYF
J gene: TRBJ2-7
clone size: many
CDR3 length: 14
D gene: .
V gene: TRBV7-9

CDR3 DNA: TGTGCCAGCAGCCCTCGACGGAATGAGCAGTTCTTC
CDR3 protein: CASSPRRNEQFF
J gene: TRBJ2-1
clone size: .
CDR3 length: 12
D gene: .
V gene: TRBV11-1

CDR3 DNA: TGCAGTGTCGAGGTGGAGGGGACTAGCGGCTACGAGCAGTACTTC
CDR3 protein: CSVEVEGTSGYEQYF
J gene: TRBJ2-7
clone size: many
CDR3 length: 15
D gene: TRBD2
V gene: TRBV20-1

CDR3 DNA: TGCAGTGCTCACCGGACTAGCGGGAGGGCCGCAGATACGCAGTATTTT
CDR3 protein: CSAHRTSGRAADTQYF
J gene: TRBJ2-3
clone size: .
CDR3 length: 16
D gene: TRBD2
V gene: TRBV20-1

CDR3 DNA: TGTGCCAGCAGGGCACCCCTGACTACAAATACGCAGTATTTT
CDR3 protein: CASRAPLTTNTQYF
J gene: TRBJ2-3
clone size: .
CDR3 length: 14
D gene: .
V gene: TRBV2

CDR3 DNA: TGTGCCAGCAGCCCCAGCACAGATACGCAGTATTTT
CDR3 protein: CASSPSTDTQYF
J gene: TRBJ2-3
clone size: many
CDR3 length: 12
D gene: .
V gene: TRBV18

CDR3 DNA: TGTGCCAGCAGTGATGAGCTAGCGGGAGTCGGTGAGCAGTTCTTC
CDR3 protein: CASSDELAGVGEQFF
J gene: TRBJ2-1
clone size: .
CDR3 length: 15
D gene: TRBD2
V gene: TRBV6-4

CDR3 DNA: TGCGCCAGCAGCACGGGTGAACGGAATCAGCCCCAGCATTTT
CDR3 protein: CASSTGERNQPQHF
J gene: TRBJ1-5
clone size: few
CDR3 length: 14
D gene: .
V gene: TRBV5-1

CDR3 DNA: TGTGCCAGCAGTAGGAGAGGGGATCAGCCCCAGCATTTT
CDR3 protein: CASSRRGDQPQHF
J gene: TRBJ1-5
clone size: .
CDR3 length: 13
D gene: .
V gene: TRBV6-1

CDR3 DNA: TGTGCCACTACCACTAGCGGGAGTGGAACCGGGGAGCTGTTTTTT
CDR3 protein: CATTTSGSGTGELFF
J gene: TRBJ2-2
clone size: .
CDR3 length: 15
D gene: TRBD2
V gene: TRBV28